The rows below give T cell receptor beta chains drawn from one sample of a study of blood T cells in healthy people across ages. TCRdb processed the 5' RACE reads anew with MiXCR; each CDR3 protein has one entry. Of about 1.5 million distinct CDR3 sequences listed, roughly two fifths are singletons. Sequencing was carried out using blood. These receptors were collected from a woman between 18 and 29 years old in good health. Each CDR3 is given with its conserved first and last residue. A D gene is named only where the DNA matches it firmly. Expanded clones get a size class; other rows say once, few or many, or leave the size out.

d_call clone_size j_call v_call cdr3_nt cdr3_aa
TRBD2 . TRBJ2-1 TRBV7-9 TGTGTCAGCAGCTCCTATAGCGGGAGTAGTAAAAATGAGCAGTTCTTC CVSSSYSGSSKNEQFF
. . TRBJ1-2 TRBV6-5 TGTGCCAGCAGCTCGCTTCCAGGACGACCTAACTATGGCTACACCTTC CASSSLPGRPNYGYTF
TRBD1 . TRBJ1-1 TRBV6-5 TGTGCCAGCAGCCGGACAGGGCCCAGGAACACTGAAGCTTTCTTT CASSRTGPRNTEAFF
. . TRBJ2-3 TRBV7-2 TGTGCCAGCAGCTCCCGCCAGAATGCGCAGTATTTT CASSSRQNAQYF
. few TRBJ1-1 TRBV6-5 TGTGCCAGCAGTTACTCCCCGTCACCCACTGAAGCTTTCTTT CASSYSPSPTEAFF
. . TRBJ1-4 TRBV29-1 TGCAGCGTAACAGCAACTAATGAAAAACTGTTTTTT CSVTATNEKLFF
. few TRBJ2-2 TRBV5-1 TGCGCCAGCAGTCAAGATTCAGGCACCGGGGAGCTGTTTTTT CASSQDSGTGELFF
. few TRBJ2-1 TRBV4-3 TGCGCCAGCAGCCAAGTTGGGGGGGCTGTCGGTCGGGGGAGCTCCTACAATGAGCAGTTCTTC CASSQVGGAVGRGSSYNEQFF
. . TRBJ1-2 TRBV6-1 TGTGCCAGCAGTGAGCGAGGACAGTCCCCTAATGGCTACACCTTC CASSERGQSPNGYTF
. . TRBJ2-3 TRBV7-2 TGTGCCAGCGGCTTAGGCGCAGGGCTGGCAGATACGCAGTATTTT CASGLGAGLADTQYF
. . TRBJ1-5 TRBV3-1 TGTGCCAGCAGCGCTCTAAATCAGCCCCAGCATTTT CASSALNQPQHF
TRBD2 . TRBJ2-7 TRBV19 TGTGCCAGTAGTATGAAGGCGGGAGGGGGCAACGAGCAGTACTTC CASSMKAGGGNEQYF
. . TRBJ2-4 TRBV28 TGTGCCAGCAGCCGCAGGGATGGCGAAAACATTCAGTACTTC CASSRRDGENIQYF
. few TRBJ2-3 TRBV11-2 TGTGCCAGCAGCTTCTTCTTAAGGACAGATACGCAGTATTTT CASSFFLRTDTQYF
. . TRBJ2-2 TRBV24-1 TGTGCCACGGGCAGTGACAGGAACACCGGGGAGCTGTTTTTT CATGSDRNTGELFF
. few TRBJ2-1 TRBV5-5 TGTGCCAGCAGCAAGCTTGTGGAGCGATACAATGAGCAGTTCTTC CASSKLVERYNEQFF
. . TRBJ2-5 TRBV7-9 TGTGCCAGCAGCTTGGGGCCCTCGGTGCAAGAGACCCAGTACTTC CASSLGPSVQETQYF
TRBD2 . TRBJ2-7 TRBV10-2 TGCGCCACCCAAGGCGGGAGGTACAATGAGCAGTACTTC CATQGGRYNEQYF
. . TRBJ1-2 TRBV6-1 TGTGCCAGCAGTGAAGTCGCGACAAGGGGCTATGGCTACACCTTC CASSEVATRGYGYTF
. . TRBJ1-5 TRBV4-3 TGCGCCAGCAGCCAAGATTTCGGGCAGGGAGGTCAGCCCCAGCATTTT CASSQDFGQGGQPQHF
. . TRBJ1-6 TRBV3-1 TGTGCCAGCAGCCAGGTGGATCAAAATTCACCCCTCCACTTT CASSQVDQNSPLHF
TRBD2 many TRBJ2-7 TRBV7-3 TGTGCCAGCAGCTTAGCGGGGGGTTTCGAGCAGTACTTC CASSLAGGFEQYF
. few TRBJ1-2 TRBV6-6 TGTGCCAGCAGTTACGGCGGGACGGAAGCTAACTATGGCTACACCTTC CASSYGGTEANYGYTF
TRBD2 . TRBJ2-3 TRBV4-1 TGCGCCAGCAGCCACCAAGCGGGAGTCGCGGATACGCAGTATTTT CASSHQAGVADTQYF
. many TRBJ1-1 TRBV12-3/TRBV12-4 TGTGCCAGCAGAAAGACGGCGAACACTGAAGCTTTCTTT CASRKTANTEAFF
TRBD1 . TRBJ2-1 TRBV3-1 TGTGCCAGCAGCCCCGGACAGGGGGCGCTTTATGAGCAGTTCTTC CASSPGQGALYEQFF
. few TRBJ2-7 TRBV20-1 TGCAGTGCAGGGCCAGTGAGCTCCTACGAGCAGTACTTC CSAGPVSSYEQYF
TRBD1 few TRBJ2-4 TRBV27 TGTGCCAGTTCGTCCGGGACAGGAAATCTAGCCAAAAACATTCAGTACTTC CASSSGTGNLAKNIQYF
. . TRBJ1-1 TRBV30 TGTGCCTGGAGTCGGAGTTCTGAAGCTTTCTTT CAWSRSSEAFF
. . TRBJ1-6 TRBV6-5 TGTGCCAGCAGGGATTTCGATCCACCCCTCCACTTT CASRDFDPPLHF
. . TRBJ2-2 TRBV12-3/TRBV12-4 TGTGCCAGCAGTTTACAGGTCCCGGCGACCGGGGAGCTGTTTTTT CASSLQVPATGELFF
. . TRBJ1-5 TRBV6-6 TGTGCCAGCAGTCAGGGGCCGGGGAGGAGCAATCAGCCCCAGCATTTT CASSQGPGRSNQPQHF
. . TRBJ1-1 TRBV7-9 TGTGCCAGCAGCCTACCAGTTAGCCCGAACACTGAAGCTTTCTTT CASSLPVSPNTEAFF
TRBD1 few TRBJ2-5 TRBV12-3/TRBV12-4 TGTGCCAGCAGAGCGACAGGGGCAGAGACCCAGTACTTC CASRATGAETQYF
. . TRBJ2-5 TRBV10-3 TGTGCCACCAACAGGGTGACTAAGGAGACCCAGTACTTC CATNRVTKETQYF
TRBD2 . TRBJ2-1 TRBV7-9 TGTGCCAGCAGCTTTGGCGGGACTAGCGCGAATGAGCAGTTCTTC CASSFGGTSANEQFF
. few TRBJ1-2 TRBV20-1 TGCAGCTATCCTCAAGGGAGCTATGGCTACACCTTC CSYPQGSYGYTF
. . TRBJ1-3 TRBV25-1 TGTGCCAGCAGTGAATTCGGGACACTCTCTGGAAACACCATATATTTT CASSEFGTLSGNTIYF
. . TRBJ2-7 TRBV4-1 TGCGCCAGCAGCCAACGAGAGGTCTACGAGCAGTACTTC CASSQREVYEQYF
. . TRBJ2-2 TRBV15 TGTGCCACCAGCAGCGTCGGGAGCTACGGGGAGCTGTTTTTT CATSSVGSYGELFF
TRBD1 few TRBJ2-7 TRBV5-1 TGCGCCAGCAGCTTGGGACAGGGTATGGACGAGCAGTACTTC CASSLGQGMDEQYF
TRBD1 . TRBJ1-1 TRBV5-1 TGCGCCAGCAGCCGCCAAGGGACTTATCAGGGGGCTGACACTGAAGCTTTCTTT CASSRQGTYQGADTEAFF
. . TRBJ2-1 TRBV24-1 TGTGCCACCAGTGGGAAAAGGCTAAGCTCCTACAATGAGCAGTTCTTC CATSGKRLSSYNEQFF
. few TRBJ1-2 TRBV20-1 TGCAGTGCTAGTGGGAAGACTCGTGGCTACACCTTC CSASGKTRGYTF
. . TRBJ2-7 TRBV10-3 TGTGCCATCTCGCGGGGAACCGGCGAGCAGTACTTC CAISRGTGEQYF
. few TRBJ2-5 TRBV9 TGCGCCAGCAGCGTATACATAAACAATGAGCAGTACTTC CASSVYINNEQYF
TRBD2 few TRBJ2-7 TRBV9 TGTGCCAGCAGCGTAGATTACGGGGGGGCCTCCGAGCAGTACTTC CASSVDYGGASEQYF
TRBD1 . TRBJ1-2 TRBV5-4 TGTGCCAGCAGGTATCGACAGGGGGCAACTGGCTACACCTTC CASRYRQGATGYTF
TRBD2 . TRBJ2-1 TRBV7-2 TGTGCCAGCAGACTAGCGGGGGGTACTGAGCAGTTCTTC CASRLAGGTEQFF
. . TRBJ2-7 TRBV6-6 TGTGCCAGCACTTCGAGAGATTACGAGCAGTACTTC CASTSRDYEQYF
. . TRBJ2-7 TRBV5-5 TGTGCCAGCAGCTGGGAGTGGGTTTCCTACGAGCAGTACTTC CASSWEWVSYEQYF
. . TRBJ1-1 TRBV7-9 TGTGCCAGCCGCCAGGAGGAAAGCACTGAAGCTTTCTTT CASRQEESTEAFF
. . TRBJ2-4 TRBV25-1 TGCGCCAGCAGTGAAAGGGGTGGCAAAAACATTCAGTACTTC CASSERGGKNIQYF
. . TRBJ2-7 TRBV20-1 TGCAGTGCTGCCACGACAGGCACCTACGAGCAGTACTTC CSAATTGTYEQYF
TRBD1 few TRBJ1-5 TRBV7-2 TGTGCCAGCAGCACGCGGGACAGGGGGCGAACAAATCAGCCCCAGCATTTT CASSTRDRGRTNQPQHF
. . TRBJ2-1 TRBV9 TGTGCCAGCAGCGGACCTAACTTGGGGAATATCGAGCAGTTCTTC CASSGPNLGNIEQFF
. few TRBJ2-7 TRBV7-9 TGTGCCAGCAGCTTCGACAATACCTACGAGCAGTACTTC CASSFDNTYEQYF
TRBD2 . TRBJ2-5 TRBV29-1 TGCAGCGTGGACGGGACTAGCGGGGGCTACAGTTGGGAGACCCAGTACTTC CSVDGTSGGYSWETQYF